The entry that follows covers one T cell receptor beta chain sequence. These data belong to a study of blood T cell repertoires in COVID-19. Germline V gives CDR1 LNHDA, CDR2 SQIVND (reference sequence). V lost 6 bases and J lost 8; bases outside the gene matches: 10. This CDR3 is built from 14 residues. Some clones are missing from TCRdb's copy, which holds only in-frame ones; the method was immunoSEQ multiplex PCR. Found here are approximately 200,000 clones, more than 75% of them singletons; the top ten hold around 2.9%. Sequenced input: peripheral blood. The receptor's source is a man aged 50-59 years who had recovered from COVID-19. V gene TRBV19 combines with J gene TRBJ2-3; 8 nucleotides align to TRBD2. As DNA, the CDR3 is TGTGCCAGTAGCCCACTAGCGGAAGGAGGTACGCAGTATTTT. Translated, it gives CASSPLAEGGTQYF.